The 32 T cell receptor beta chains presented below share a single source sample, sequenced in a study of OX40 agonist ivuxolimab in advanced cancers. TCRdb's table, derived via immunoSEQ multiplex PCR, lists solely in-frame clones and lacks some. The sample holds about 91,000 clones, less than 90% seen once. Sequencing was performed on CD4+ or CD8+ T cells sorted from blood, taken in a trial of the OX40 agonist ivuxolimab. All receptors come from an adult with an advanced solid tumor such as melanoma, head and neck, liver or kidney cancer.

The rearrangement links TRBV5-1 to TRBJ2-3, with TRBD1 matching over 11 bases. The V gene end was trimmed by 4 bases and the J gene end by 5 bases; junction bases not matched to a gene: 3. Germline CDR1 and CDR2: SGHRS and YFSETQ. The CDR3 loop spans 14 amino acids. The CDR3: CASSADRGQDTQYF. The CDR3 coding sequence is TGCGCCAGCAGCGCGGACAGGGGGCAAGATACGCAGTATTTT.

The chain uses TRBV5-5 and TRBJ2-5; D not certain. Trimming took 4 bases from V and 3 from J, leaving 10 bases between them. CDR1 is SGHKS and CDR2 is YYEKEE in the germline V gene (reference sequence). The CDR3 spans 13 residues. The CDR3 loop is CASSPSREETQYF. The CDR3 DNA sequence: TGTGCCAGCAGCCCATCACGGGAAGAGACCCAGTACTTC.

The chain employs TRBV30 and TRBJ1-5, with D maybe TRBD1 (5 bases). The CDR3 contains 15 residues. The ends were cut back, 0 bases at V and 4 bases at J, with 13 bases in the middle. CDR1 is GTSNPN and CDR2 is SVGIG in the germline V gene (reference sequence). The CDR3 coding sequence is TGTGCCTGGAGTGTCCGAGGGGCTCGTAATCAGCCCCAGCATTTT. It yields the protein CAWSVRGARNQPQHF. The whole variable domain, remainder taken from reference TRBV30 and TRBJ1-5, is SQTIHQWPATLVQPVGSPLSLECTVEGTSNPNLYWYRQAAGRGLQLLFYSVGIGQISSEVPQNLSASRPQDRQFILSSKKLLLSDSGFYLCAWSVRGARNQPQHFGDGTRLSIL.

The J gene is TRBJ1-1, the V gene TRBV28; D is unclear. V lost 2 bases and J lost 4, with 11 bases in between. In germline, CDR1 is MDHEN, CDR2 SYDVKM. This CDR3 is built from 14 residues. For the CDR3, the DNA is TGTGCCAGCAGTTTAAAGGACCGGGGCACTGAAGCTTTCTTT. Its protein is CASSLKDRGTEAFF.

This clone showed up just a few times. The rearrangement joins TRBV7-7 to TRBJ2-3; 11 nucleotides agree with TRBD2. This CDR3 spans 15 amino acids. V shed 4 bases, J shed 1 base, and the junction held 1 base outside the gene matches. Germline lookup yields CDR1 SSHAT and CDR2 FNYEAQ (reference sequence). CDR3 amino acids: CASSSGLAGTDTQYF. The CDR3 region has the DNA TGTGCCAGCAGCTCGGGACTAGCGGGCACAGATACGCAGTATTTT.

The rearrangement links TRBV18 to TRBJ1-5, with unresolved D. The V end was cut by 2 bases, the J end by 4 bases, with 6 bases between. This CDR3 spans 13 amino acids. Looked up from germline, CDR1 is KGHSH and CDR2 is LQKENI. CDR3 bases: TGTGCCAGCTCACCAGCGGGTAATCAGCCCCAGCATTTT. Translation gives CASSPAGNQPQHF.

This clone has only one observation. The V gene is TRBV2, the J gene TRBJ2-3; 7 bases fit TRBD1. The germline CDR1 and CDR2 sequences are SNHLY and FYNNEI. V lost 6 bases and J lost 4; bases outside the gene matches: 13. CDR3 length: 16 residues. The DNA for the CDR3 is TGTGCCAGCAGACCCGATAGGGACAGAATTGCAGATACGCAGTATTTT. Translated: CASRPDRDRIADTQYF.

The J gene is TRBJ2-7, the V gene TRBV7-9; tentative D call: TRBD2 (5 bases). The length of the CDR3 is 12 residues. The V gene's germline CDR1 is SEHNR and CDR2 FQNEAQ (reference sequence). V was clipped by 7 bases and J by 3 bases, with 10 bases between them. DNA of the CDR3: TGTGCCAGCACTCTAGGAGGCTACGAGCAGTACTTC. This sequence encodes CASTLGGYEQYF.

This chain links TRBV28 with TRBJ1-1; possibly TRBD1 for D (5 bases). The CDR3 extends over 15 amino acids. V lost 2 bases, J lost 1 base, and 11 bases lay in between. CDR1 is MDHEN, CDR2 SYDVKM, per germline. The DNA of the CDR3 is TGTGCCAGCAGTTTAACAGGAGTTTCGAACACTGAAGCTTTCTTT. This sequence encodes CASSLTGVSNTEAFF.

This chain uses TRBV27 with TRBJ1-1; 7 nucleotides match TRBD1. V shed 6 bases and J 1 base; nucleotides not matched to a gene: 11. The CDR3 has 16 residues. CDR1 and CDR2 (germline): MNHEY, SMNVEV (reference sequence). This CDR3 reads CASSPRGGKWNTEAFF. CDR3 sequence (DNA): TGTGCCAGCAGCCCCAGGGGGGGAAAATGGAACACTGAAGCTTTCTTT.

The gene calls are TRBV25-1 and TRBJ1-3; 10 bases match TRBD1. V lost 4 bases and J lost 0; bases outside the gene matches: 3. Germline CDR1 reads MGHDK; CDR2 reads SYGVNS. The CDR3 is 16 residues long. The DNA of the CDR3 is TGTGCCAGCAGTGGACAGGGGGCAACCTCTGGAAACACCATATATTTT. It codes for CASSGQGATSGNTIYF.

The chain uses TRBV7-2 and TRBJ2-3; D unclear. The V and J ends lost 1 base and 5 bases respectively, with 10 bases between them. The V gene's germline CDR1 is SGHTA and CDR2 FQGNSA. The CDR3 loop spans 14 amino acids. Here the CDR3 reads CASSLDAGIDTQYF. Here the CDR3 DNA reads TGTGCCAGCAGCTTAGACGCAGGCATAGATACGCAGTATTTT.

This chain connects TRBV4-2 to TRBJ2-7; the D is unclear. The V gene lost 1 base and the J gene lost 4 bases, with 14 bases spanning the gap. Germline V gene sequence: CDR1 LGHNA, CDR2 YNFKEQ. The CDR3 is 15 amino acids. The CDR3 protein is CASSQGGSLSYEQYF. Written as DNA, the CDR3 is TGTGCCAGCAGCCAAGGGGGAAGTCTAAGTTACGAGCAGTACTTC.

This clone was seen just once. The chain carries TRBV28 and TRBJ1-4; 9 bases align to TRBD1. The CDR3 is made up of 15 amino acids. Looked up from germline, CDR1 is MDHEN and CDR2 is SYDVKM. Trimming removed 3 bases from V and 7 bases from J; junction bases left unmatched: 6. CDR3 coding DNA: TGTGCCAGCAGTTTCACCGGGACAGGGAGTGAAAAACTGTTTTTT. Protein sequence: CASSFTGTGSEKLFF.

The V and J genes are TRBV13 and TRBJ2-4; 8 nucleotides match TRBD1. Per germline, CDR1 PRHDT and CDR2 FYEKMQ (reference sequence). V lost 5 bases and J lost 2; bases outside the gene matches: 11. CDR3 size: 17 residues. The chain's CDR3 is CASSEAGTGLSKNIQYF. The CDR3 coding sequence is TGTGCCAGCAGCGAGGCGGGGACAGGTTTATCCAAAAACATTCAGTACTTC.

The V call is TRBV28, the J call TRBJ1-1; 7 bases are a match to TRBD1. The CDR3 loop spans 15 amino acids. The germline V gene has CDR1 MDHEN and CDR2 SYDVKM. With 3 bases clipped from V and 4 bases from J, the junction kept 8 bases outside the gene matches. The CDR3 DNA follows: TGTGCCAGCAGTTTCCTTGGACAGGAAGGCACTGAAGCTTTCTTT. Protein sequence: CASSFLGQEGTEAFF. Together with reference TRBV28 and TRBJ1-1, the CDR3 gives the full variable domain: DVKVTQSSRYLVKRTGEKVFLECVQDMDHENMFWYRQDPGLGLRLIYFSYDVKMKEKGDIPEGYSVSREKKERFSLILESASTNQTSMYLCASSFLGQEGTEAFFGQGTRLTVV.

This chain joins TRBV7-2 and TRBJ1-1; a possible D gene is TRBD1 (5 bases). The CDR3 sequence is 14 residues long. V was pared by 2 bases and J by 12 bases, with 19 bases between. Germline CDR1 is SGHTA and CDR2 is FQGNSA. Here the CDR3 reads CASSLLQERGRPFF. As DNA, the CDR3 is TGTGCCAGCAGCTTACTACAGGAGCGGGGCCGACCTTTCTTT.

V gene TRBV7-8 combines with J gene TRBJ1-1; 7 bases match TRBD1. This CDR3 contains 14 residues. CDR1 is SGHVS and CDR2 is FQNEAQ in the germline V gene. V was clipped by 5 bases and J by 1 base; unmatched bases: 4. The CDR3 sequence: CASSVQGRNTEAFF. Written as DNA, the CDR3 is TGTGCCAGCAGCGTACAGGGGCGGAACACTGAAGCTTTCTTT.

This clone was detected only a few times. This sequence joins TRBV7-2 and TRBJ2-5, with no clear D. CDR3 length equals 13 residues. Trimming stripped 7 bases from V and 3 bases from J, with 12 bases between. Germline CDR1 SGHTA, CDR2 FQGNSA. The CDR3 region is CASKDEFEETQYF. The CDR3 region has the DNA TGTGCCAGCAAGGATGAGTTCGAAGAGACCCAGTACTTC.

A single count supports this clone. The V call is TRBV7-2, the J call TRBJ2-7; D is unclear. Per the germline V gene, CDR1 is SGHTA and CDR2 is FQGNSA. V was trimmed by 4 bases and J by 3 bases, leaving 10 bases between them. This CDR3 is 13 amino acids long. The CDR3 loop reads CASSYIPDYEQYF. CDR3 nucleotide sequence: TGTGCCAGCAGCTATATCCCGGACTACGAGCAGTACTTC.

The chain links TRBV7-2 to TRBJ2-7, with TRBD1 matching over 7 bases. V lost 5 bases and J lost 3; bases outside the gene matches: 7. The CDR3 contains 14 residues. The germline gives CDR1 SGHTA, CDR2 FQGNSA. The chain's CDR3 is CASSRDSNLYEQYF. CDR3 nucleotide sequence: TGTGCCAGCAGCCGGGACAGCAACCTCTACGAGCAGTACTTC.

The chain couples TRBV25-1 to TRBJ1-2; no firm D call. Between the trimmed V and J ends, which lost 3 bases and 12 bases, there was a span of 17 bases. The CDR3 contains 13 residues. Germline V gives CDR1 MGHDK, CDR2 SYGVNS. The CDR3 reads CASSDPYTRINTF. The CDR3 DNA is TGTGCCAGCAGTGATCCCTACACGAGGATTAACACCTTC.

The chain employs TRBV5-5 and TRBJ1-3; perhaps TRBD1 as D (5 bases). Deletions cut 0 bases from V and 4 bases from J, with 11 bases between. From germline, CDR1 is SGHKS and CDR2 YYEKEE (reference sequence). The CDR3 extends over 15 amino acids. DNA of the CDR3: TGTGCCAGCAGCTTGGAAGGGGCTAAGGGAAACACCATATATTTT. Translating it yields CASSLEGAKGNTIYF.

CDR3 coding DNA: TGTGCCAGCAGCGTAGATATGGAGGCCTACAATGAGCAGTTCTTC. Translating gives CASSVDMEAYNEQFF. V usage is TRBV9 and J usage is TRBJ2-1, with D perhaps matching TRBD2 (5 bases). V was clipped by 0 bases and J by 2 bases, with 9 bases between them. Per germline, CDR1 SGDLS and CDR2 YYNGEE. This CDR3 is 15 amino acids long.

The CDR3 nucleotides are TGTGCCAGCAGCCGGGGACTAGCGTACAATGAGCAGTTCTTC. This encodes CASSRGLAYNEQFF. The rearrangement links TRBV5-6 to TRBJ2-1; 10 bases are a match to TRBD2. The CDR3 runs 14 residues. Trimming took 4 bases from V and 4 from J; bases not matched to a gene: 2. Germline-derived CDR1 and CDR2 are SGHDT and YYEEEE.

The V gene is TRBV27, the J gene TRBJ2-1, with D maybe TRBD2 (5 bases). Between the trimmed V and J ends, which lost 3 bases and 0 bases, there was a span of 9 bases. The germline V gene encodes CDR1 MNHEY and CDR2 SMNVEV (reference sequence). The CDR3 loop spans 15 amino acids. The CDR3 protein is CASSLEESSYNEQFF. For the CDR3, the DNA is TGTGCCAGCAGTTTGGAGGAAAGCTCCTACAATGAGCAGTTCTTC.

The chain is built from TRBV19 and TRBJ1-2; 7 nucleotides match TRBD1. The CDR3 is made up of 14 amino acids. Germline assignment: CDR1 LNHDA and CDR2 SQIVND (reference sequence). The ends lost 5 bases at V and 2 bases at J; junction bases unmatched: 5. CDR3 DNA: TGTGCCAGTAGTCGTCCGGACAGGAACTATGGCTACACCTTC. Amino acid sequence: CASSRPDRNYGYTF.

In this sample, this clone turned up a few times. The chain uses TRBV10-3 and TRBJ2-1; 14 positions agree with TRBD2. CDR1 is ENHRY, CDR2 SYGVKD, per germline. CDR3 length: 17 residues. V lost 9 bases, J lost 3 bases, and 10 bases stayed unmatched. CDR3 sequence (DNA): TGTGCCATTTCCGGGACTAGCGGGGGAAAAAACTACAATGAGCAGTTCTTC. Its translation: CAISGTSGGKNYNEQFF.

The chain couples TRBV6-5 to TRBJ1-2, with D uncertain. V dropped 4 bases and J dropped 8 bases, with 14 bases sitting between them. This CDR3 spans 13 amino acids. In germline, CDR1 is MNHEY, CDR2 SVGAGI. In DNA form, the CDR3 reads TGTGCCAGCAGTTCCCCGGAGCTTGGGGGCTACACCTTC. Encoded protein: CASSSPELGGYTF.

This clone was seen repeatedly, ten times or more. This rearrangement joins TRBV9 to TRBJ1-6; tentative D call: TRBD1 (5 bases). The germline V and J ends were trimmed by 1 base and 8 bases, with 10 bases remaining between them. This CDR3 spans 14 amino acids. The germline CDR1 and CDR2 sequences are SGDLS and YYNGEE. CDR3 coding DNA: TGTGCCAGCAGCGTAAGGGTGGGGGATTCACCCCTCCACTTT. Its protein is CASSVRVGDSPLHF.

The chain employs TRBV7-2 and TRBJ2-3, with a weak D call TRBD2 (6 bases). The CDR3 sequence is 14 residues long. Germline V gene sequence: CDR1 SGHTA, CDR2 FQGNSA. V shed 4 bases and J shed 1 base, with 9 bases lying between them. The CDR3 loop is CASSSGVGTDTQYF. The CDR3 DNA sequence: TGTGCCAGCAGCTCGGGGGTTGGCACAGATACGCAGTATTTT. The entire variable domain, with the rest obtained from reference TRBV7-2 and TRBJ2-3, is as follows: GAGVSQSPSNKVTEKGKDVELRCDPISGHTALYWYRQSLGQGLEFLIYFQGNSAPDKSGLPSDRFSAERTGGSVSTLTIQRTQQEDSAVYLCASSSGVGTDTQYFGPGTRLTVL.

The CDR3 reads CASSVDTGGSYEQYF. The CDR3 DNA sequence: TGTGCCAGCAGCGTAGACACAGGGGGGTCCTACGAGCAGTACTTC. The chain carries TRBV9 and TRBJ2-7, with 8 bases that match TRBD1. The CDR3 covers 15 residues. Germline trimming cut 0 bases from V and 1 base from J; bases unmatched to any gene: 3. The germline CDR1 and CDR2 sequences are SGDLS and YYNGEE.